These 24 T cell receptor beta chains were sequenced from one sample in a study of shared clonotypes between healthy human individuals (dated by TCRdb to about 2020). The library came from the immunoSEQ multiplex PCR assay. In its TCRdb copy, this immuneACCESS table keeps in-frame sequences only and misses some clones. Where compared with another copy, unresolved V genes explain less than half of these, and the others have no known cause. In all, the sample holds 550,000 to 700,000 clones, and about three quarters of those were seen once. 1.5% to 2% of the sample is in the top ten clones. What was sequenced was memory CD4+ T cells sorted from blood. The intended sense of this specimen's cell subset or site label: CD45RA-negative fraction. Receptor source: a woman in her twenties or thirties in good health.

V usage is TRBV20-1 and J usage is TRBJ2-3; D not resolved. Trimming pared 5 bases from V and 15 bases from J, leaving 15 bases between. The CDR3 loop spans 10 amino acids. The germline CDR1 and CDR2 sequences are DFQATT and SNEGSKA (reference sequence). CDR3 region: CSAPLYAVYF. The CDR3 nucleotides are TGCAGTGCTCCGTTATACGCAGTCTATTTT.

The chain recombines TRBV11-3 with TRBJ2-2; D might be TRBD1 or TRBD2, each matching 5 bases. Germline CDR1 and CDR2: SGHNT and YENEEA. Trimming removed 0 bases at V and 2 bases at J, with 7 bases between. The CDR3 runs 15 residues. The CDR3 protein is CASSLDGGNTGELFF. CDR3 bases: TGTGCCAGCAGCTTAGATGGGGGTAACACCGGGGAGCTGTTTTTT.

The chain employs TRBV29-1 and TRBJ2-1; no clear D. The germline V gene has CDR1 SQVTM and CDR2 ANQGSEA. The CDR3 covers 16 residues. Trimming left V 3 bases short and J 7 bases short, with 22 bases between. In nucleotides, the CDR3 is TGCAGCGTTGAGAGGTCACTCCAATACCTTACGAATGAGCAGTTCTTC. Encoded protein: CSVERSLQYLTNEQFF.

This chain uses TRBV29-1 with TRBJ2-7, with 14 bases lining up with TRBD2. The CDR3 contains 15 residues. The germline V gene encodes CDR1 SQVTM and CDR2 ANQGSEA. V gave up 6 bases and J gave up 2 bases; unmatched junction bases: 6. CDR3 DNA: TGCAGCGTGGGGACTAGCGGGAGCTTCACCTACGAGCAGTACTTC. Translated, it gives CSVGTSGSFTYEQYF.

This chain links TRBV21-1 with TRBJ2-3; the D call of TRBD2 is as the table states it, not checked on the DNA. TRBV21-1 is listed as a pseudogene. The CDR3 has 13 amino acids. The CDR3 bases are TGTGCCAGCACCGGACTAGCTGCAGATACGCAGTATTTT. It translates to CASTGLAADTQYF.

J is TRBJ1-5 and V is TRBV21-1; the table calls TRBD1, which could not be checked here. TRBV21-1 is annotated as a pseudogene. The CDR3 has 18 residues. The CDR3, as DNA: TGTGCCAGCAGCAAACCCGACAGCCAAGGGGCTAGCAATCAGCCCCAGCATTTT. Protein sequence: CASSKPDSQGASNQPQHF.

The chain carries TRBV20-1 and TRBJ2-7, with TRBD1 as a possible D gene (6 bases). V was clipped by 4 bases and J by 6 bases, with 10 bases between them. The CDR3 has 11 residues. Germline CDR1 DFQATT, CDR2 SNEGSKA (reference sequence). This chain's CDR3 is CSAKTGFEQYF. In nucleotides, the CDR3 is TGCAGTGCTAAAACAGGGTTCGAGCAGTACTTC.

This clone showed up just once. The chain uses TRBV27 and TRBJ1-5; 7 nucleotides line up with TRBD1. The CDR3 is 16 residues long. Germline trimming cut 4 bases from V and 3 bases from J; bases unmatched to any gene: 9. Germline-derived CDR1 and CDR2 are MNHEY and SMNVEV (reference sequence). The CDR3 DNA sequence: TGTGCCAGCAGTTCATTCAGGGGGGGGACCAATCAGCCCCAGCATTTT. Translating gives CASSSFRGGTNQPQHF.

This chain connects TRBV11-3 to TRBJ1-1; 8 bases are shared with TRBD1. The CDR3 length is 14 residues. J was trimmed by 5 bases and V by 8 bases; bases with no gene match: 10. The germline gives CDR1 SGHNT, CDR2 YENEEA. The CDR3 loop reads CASAPGGVETEAFF. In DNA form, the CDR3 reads TGTGCCAGCGCCCCAGGGGGCGTCGAGACTGAAGCTTTCTTT.

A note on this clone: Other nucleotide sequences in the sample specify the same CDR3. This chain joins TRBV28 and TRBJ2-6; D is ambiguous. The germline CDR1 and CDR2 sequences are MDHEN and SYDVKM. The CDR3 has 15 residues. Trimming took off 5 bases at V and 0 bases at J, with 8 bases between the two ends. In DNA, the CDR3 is TGTGCCAGCAGTCCTGGTGGCTCTGGGGCCAACGTCCTGACTTTC. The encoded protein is CASSPGGSGANVLTF.

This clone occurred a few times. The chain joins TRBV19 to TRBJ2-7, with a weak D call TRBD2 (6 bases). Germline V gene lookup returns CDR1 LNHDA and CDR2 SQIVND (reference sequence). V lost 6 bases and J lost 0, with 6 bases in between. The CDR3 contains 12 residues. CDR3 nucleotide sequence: TGTGCCAGTAGGGGAGGCTCCTACGAGCAGTACTTC. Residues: CASRGGSYEQYF.

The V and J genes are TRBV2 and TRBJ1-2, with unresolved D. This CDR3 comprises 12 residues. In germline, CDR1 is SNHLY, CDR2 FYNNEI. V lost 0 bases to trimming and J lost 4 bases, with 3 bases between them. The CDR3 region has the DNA TGTGCCAGCAGTGAAGCGGGCTATGGCTACACCTTC. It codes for CASSEAGYGYTF.

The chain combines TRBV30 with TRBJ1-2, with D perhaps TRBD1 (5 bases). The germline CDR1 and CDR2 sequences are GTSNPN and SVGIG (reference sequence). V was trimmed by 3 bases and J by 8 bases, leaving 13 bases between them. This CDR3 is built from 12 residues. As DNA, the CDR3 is TGTGCCTGGAGCCGGGACCAGGGAGGCTACACCTTC. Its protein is CAWSRDQGGYTF.

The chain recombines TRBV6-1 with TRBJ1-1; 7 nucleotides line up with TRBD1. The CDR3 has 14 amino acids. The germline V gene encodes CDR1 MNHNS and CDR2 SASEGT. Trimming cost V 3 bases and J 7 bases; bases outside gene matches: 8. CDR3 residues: CASSDIQGVLEAFF. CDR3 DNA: TGTGCCAGCAGTGACATTCAGGGGGTCCTTGAAGCTTTCTTT.

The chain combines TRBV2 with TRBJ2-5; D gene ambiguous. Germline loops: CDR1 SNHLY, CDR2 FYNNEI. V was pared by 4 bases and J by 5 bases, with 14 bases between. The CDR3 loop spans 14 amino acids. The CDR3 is CASSVYGPGETQYF. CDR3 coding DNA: TGTGCCAGCAGTGTATACGGGCCCGGGGAGACCCAGTACTTC.

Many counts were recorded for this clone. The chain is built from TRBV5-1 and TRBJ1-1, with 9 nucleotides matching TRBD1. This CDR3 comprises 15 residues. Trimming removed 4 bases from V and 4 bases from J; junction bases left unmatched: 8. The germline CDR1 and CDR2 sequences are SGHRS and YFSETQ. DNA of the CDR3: TGCGCCAGCAGCCTGGGGACAGGGAAGGCCACTGAAGCTTTCTTT. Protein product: CASSLGTGKATEAFF.

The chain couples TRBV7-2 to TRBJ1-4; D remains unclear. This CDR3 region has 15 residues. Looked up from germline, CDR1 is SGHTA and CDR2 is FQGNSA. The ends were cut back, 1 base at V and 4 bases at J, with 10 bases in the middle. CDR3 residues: CASSLGGVVNEKLFF. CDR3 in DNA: TGTGCCAGCAGCTTAGGGGGAGTTGTTAATGAAAAACTGTTTTTT.

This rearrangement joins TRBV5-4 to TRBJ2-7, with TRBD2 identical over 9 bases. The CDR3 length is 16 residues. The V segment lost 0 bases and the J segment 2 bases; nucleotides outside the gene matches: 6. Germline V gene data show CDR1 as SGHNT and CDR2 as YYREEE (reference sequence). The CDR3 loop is CASSLGSSGRAYEQYF. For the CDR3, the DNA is TGTGCCAGCAGCTTGGGGAGTAGCGGGAGAGCCTACGAGCAGTACTTC.

The CDR3 sequence: CASRPPGTSVNEQFF. The CDR3 DNA sequence: TGTGCCTCCAGGCCCCCCGGGACTAGCGTAAATGAGCAGTTCTTC. V gene TRBV2 combines with J gene TRBJ2-1, with 10 bases identical to TRBD2. From germline, CDR1 is SNHLY and CDR2 FYNNEI. The V segment lost 11 bases and the J segment 7 bases; nucleotides outside the gene matches: 14. CDR3 length: 15 amino acids.

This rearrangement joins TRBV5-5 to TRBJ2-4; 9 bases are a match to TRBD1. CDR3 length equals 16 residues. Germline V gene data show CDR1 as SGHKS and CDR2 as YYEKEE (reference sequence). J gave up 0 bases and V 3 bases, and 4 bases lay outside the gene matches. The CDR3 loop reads CASSSQGALAKNIQYF. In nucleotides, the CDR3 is TGTGCCAGCAGCTCACAGGGGGCTTTAGCCAAAAACATTCAGTACTTC.

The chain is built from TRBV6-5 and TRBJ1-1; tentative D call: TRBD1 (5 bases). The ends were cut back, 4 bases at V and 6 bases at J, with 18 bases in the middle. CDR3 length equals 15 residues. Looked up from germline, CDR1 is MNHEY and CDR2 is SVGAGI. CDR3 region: CASSSRTRNIPEAFF. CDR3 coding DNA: TGTGCCAGCAGTTCGCGGACAAGGAACATACCTGAAGCTTTCTTT.

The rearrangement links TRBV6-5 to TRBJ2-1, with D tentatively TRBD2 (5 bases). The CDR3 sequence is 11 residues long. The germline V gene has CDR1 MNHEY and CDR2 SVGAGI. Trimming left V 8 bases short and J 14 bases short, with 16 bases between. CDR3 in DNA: TGTGCCAGCTATCTCCGGGGAAGGGAGTTCTTC. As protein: CASYLRGREFF.

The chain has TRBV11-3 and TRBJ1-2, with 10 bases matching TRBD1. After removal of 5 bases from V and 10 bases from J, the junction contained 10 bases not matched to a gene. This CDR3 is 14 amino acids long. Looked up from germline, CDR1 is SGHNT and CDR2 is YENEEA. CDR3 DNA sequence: TGTGCCAGCAGCCATTCGGGGGGACAGGGGCTCTACACCTTC. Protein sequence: CASSHSGGQGLYTF. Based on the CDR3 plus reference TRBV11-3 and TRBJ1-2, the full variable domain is EAGVVQSPRYKIIEKKQPVAFWCNPISGHNTLYWYLQNLGQGPELLIRYENEEAVDDSQLPKDRFSAERLKGVDSTLKIQPAELGDSAVYLCASSHSGGQGLYTFGSGTRLTVV.

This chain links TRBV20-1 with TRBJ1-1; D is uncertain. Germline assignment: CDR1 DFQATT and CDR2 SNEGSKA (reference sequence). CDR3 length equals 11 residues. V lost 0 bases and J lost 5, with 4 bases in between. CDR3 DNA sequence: TGCAGTGCTAGAGAAAAGACTGAAGCTTTCTTT. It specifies CSAREKTEAFF.